The rows below give T cell receptor beta chains drawn from one sample of a study of identical twins. TCRdb re-called the 5' RACE reads with MiXCR, one entry per CDR3 protein. The sample yields more than 600,000 distinct CDR3 sequences, 18% seen once. This sample also belongs to another study, concerning T cells expressing NK-cell markers.

The sequencing input was PBMCs. The receptors here all came from a woman aged 18-30 years in good health. Each CDR3 is given with its conserved first and last residue. The D gene is left open where the match is weak. Size values are once, few and many counts, or a class for expanded clones, and some rows have none.

J gene,V gene,D gene,clone size,CDR3 protein,CDR3 DNA
TRBJ2-1,TRBV9,NA,NA,CASSVGAENYNEQFF,TGTGCCAGCAGCGTAGGAGCGGAGAACTACAATGAGCAGTTCTTC
TRBJ2-2,TRBV29-1,NA,few,CSVEVSGRRANTGELFF,TGCAGCGTTGAAGTCTCGGGGCGCAGGGCGAACACCGGGGAGCTGTTTTTT
TRBJ2-3,TRBV5-1,NA,few,CASNPLVGADTQYF,TGCGCCAGTAACCCTTTGGTTGGCGCAGATACGCAGTATTTT
TRBJ2-7,TRBV28,NA,once,CASSYRQDEQYF,TGTGCCAGCAGTTATCGGCAGGACGAGCAGTACTTC
TRBJ2-3,TRBV7-2,NA,NA,CASSSFRLGADTQYF,TGTGCCAGCAGCTCGTTCAGGTTGGGGGCAGATACGCAGTATTTT
TRBJ2-7,TRBV12-3/TRBV12-4,NA,NA,CASSLGDSHYEQYF,TGTGCCAGCAGTTTGGGGGACTCTCACTACGAGCAGTACTTC
TRBJ1-1,TRBV5-1,NA,NA,CVSSLEPSTGFEAFF,TGCGTCAGCAGCTTGGAACCCTCCACAGGGTTCGAAGCTTTCTTT
TRBJ2-1,TRBV19,NA,few,CASSKVAAKNEQFF,TGTGCCAGTAGTAAGGTAGCGGCTAAGAATGAGCAGTTCTTC
TRBJ2-4,TRBV7-2,NA,NA,CASSPVRSSAKNIQYF,TGTGCCAGCAGCCCCGTCCGAAGCTCAGCCAAAAACATTCAGTACTTC
TRBJ2-3,TRBV11-2,TRBD2,NA,CASQGGRTDTQYF,TGTGCCAGCCAGGGAGGGAGGACAGATACGCAGTATTTT
TRBJ2-3,TRBV3-1,NA,NA,CASSQDPSATQYF,TGTGCCAGCAGCCAAGATCCCAGTGCTACGCAGTATTTT
TRBJ2-3,TRBV29-1,TRBD2,NA,CSVASLAGEADTQYF,TGCAGCGTTGCTTCCCTAGCGGGGGAGGCAGATACGCAGTATTTT
TRBJ2-7,TRBV11-2,NA,NA,CASSRVGGGSLYEQYF,TGTGCCAGCAGTCGGGTAGGGGGCGGGAGCCTCTACGAGCAGTACTTC
TRBJ1-2,TRBV11-3,NA,NA,CASSLDLGVGTGYTF,TGTGCCAGCAGCTTAGATCTGGGGGTAGGCACCGGCTACACCTTC
TRBJ2-1,TRBV20-1,TRBD2,NA,CSASSASGDYNEQFF,TGCAGTGCTAGTTCGGCTAGCGGGGACTACAATGAGCAGTTCTTC
TRBJ2-1,TRBV6-1,TRBD1,NA,CASNFKDRGGDEQFF,TGTGCCAGTAATTTTAAGGACAGGGGCGGGGATGAGCAGTTCTTC
TRBJ1-6,TRBV12-3/TRBV12-4,NA,NA,CASSLNQDSPLHF,TGTGCCAGCAGTCTCAACCAGGATTCACCCCTCCACTTT
TRBJ2-3,TRBV7-2,NA,many,CASSLRQSTDTQYF,TGTGCCAGCAGCCTCAGACAGAGCACAGATACGCAGTATTTT
TRBJ2-7,TRBV20-1,TRBD1,NA,CSARGDRVYEQYF,TGCAGTGCTAGGGGGGACAGGGTCTACGAGCAGTACTTC
TRBJ2-2,TRBV4-2,NA,few,CASSQEQGLRELFF,TGTGCCAGCAGCCAAGAACAGGGTCTTAGGGAGCTGTTTTTT
TRBJ2-3,TRBV5-5,NA,many,CASSLPGGNTDTQYF,TGTGCCAGCAGCTTGCCGGGCGGCAACACAGATACGCAGTATTTT
TRBJ2-1,TRBV12-3/TRBV12-4,NA,many,CASSLEYAGRFF,TGTGCCAGCAGTTTAGAGTACGCGGGTCGGTTCTTC
TRBJ2-5,TRBV29-1,NA,few,CSVKGSRETQYF,TGCAGCGTGAAGGGCAGCAGGGAGACCCAGTACTTC
TRBJ1-5,TRBV20-1,NA,few,CSARVFDSNQPQHF,TGCAGTGCGAGGGTGTTTGATAGCAATCAGCCCCAGCATTTT
TRBJ2-1,TRBV4-3,NA,few,CASSQSGVSSYNEQFF,TGCGCCAGCAGCCAATCGGGCGTTAGCTCCTACAATGAGCAGTTCTTC
TRBJ1-5,TRBV6-2/TRBV6-3,NA,many,CASSGDSNQPQHF,TGTGCCAGCAGCGGGGATAGCAATCAGCCCCAGCATTTT
TRBJ2-3,TRBV5-1,TRBD2,NA,CASRPTGTITDTQYF,TGCGCCAGCCGTCCTACCGGGACTATCACAGATACGCAGTATTTT
TRBJ2-3,TRBV7-3,TRBD2,few,CASSPPGGGTDTQYF,TGTGCCAGCAGCCCACCGGGGGGAGGCACAGATACGCAGTATTTT
TRBJ1-1,TRBV5-1,TRBD1,NA,CASSRPPATGANTEAFF,TGCGCCAGCAGCCGTCCTCCGGCGACAGGGGCGAACACTGAAGCTTTCTTT
TRBJ1-2,TRBV2,NA,NA,CASTPWEGSNLYGYTF,TGTGCCAGCACGCCGTGGGAGGGAAGCAACCTATATGGCTACACCTTC
TRBJ2-7,TRBV10-2,NA,many,CASTQRSYEQYF,TGCGCCAGCACACAGCGATCCTACGAGCAGTACTTC
TRBJ2-7,TRBV29-1,NA,few,CSVSGSSYEQYF,TGCAGCGTTTCCGGAAGCTCCTACGAGCAGTACTTC
TRBJ1-1,TRBV5-1,NA,few,CASSLAFGTNTEAFF,TGCGCCAGCAGCTTGGCGTTTGGGACGAACACTGAAGCTTTCTTT
TRBJ2-5,TRBV5-5,TRBD1,few,CASSPDRVGETQYF,TGTGCCAGCAGCCCGGACAGGGTTGGAGAGACCCAGTACTTC
TRBJ2-7,TRBV20-1,NA,few,CSAFSGVSPYEQYF,TGCAGTGCGTTCTCGGGCGTCAGCCCCTACGAGCAGTACTTC